The present T cell receptor (beta chain) was sequenced within a study of response to subunit inactivated influenza vaccine. The sample holds many counts of this clonotype. The CDR3 spans 15 residues. V was trimmed by 1 base and J by 3 bases, leaving 14 bases between them. CDR1 and CDR2 (germline): DFQATT, SNEGSKA (reference sequence). Using its own MiXCR run on the RT-PCR reads, TCRdb lists one record per CDR3 protein. The repertoire holds about 780,000 distinct CDR3 sequences, with around a sixth as singletons. The chain recombines TRBV20-1 with TRBJ2-3; possibly TRBD2 for D (6 bases). The sequence was obtained from a middle-aged man who received an inactivated influenza vaccine. The specimen was PBMCs from blood, collected about 5 days after vaccination. The CDR3 here is CSARVVSGGTDTQYF. The CDR3 coding sequence is TGCAGTGCTAGAGTGGTTAGCGGAGGTACAGATACGCAGTATTTT.